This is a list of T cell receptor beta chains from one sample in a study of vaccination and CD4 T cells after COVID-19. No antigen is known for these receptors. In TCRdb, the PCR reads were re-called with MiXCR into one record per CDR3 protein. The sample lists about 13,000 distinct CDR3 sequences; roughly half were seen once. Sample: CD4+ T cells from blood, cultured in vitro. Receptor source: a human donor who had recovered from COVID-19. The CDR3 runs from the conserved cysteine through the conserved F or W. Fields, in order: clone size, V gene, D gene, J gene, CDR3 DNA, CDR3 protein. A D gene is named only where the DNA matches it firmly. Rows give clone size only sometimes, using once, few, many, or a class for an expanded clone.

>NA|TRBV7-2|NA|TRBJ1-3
TGTGCCAGCAGCTTGACCCGCGGAAACACCATATATTTT
CASSLTRGNTIYF
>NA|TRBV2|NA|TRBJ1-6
TGTGCCAGCATCACAGATTATAATTCACCCCTCCACTTT
CASITDYNSPLHF
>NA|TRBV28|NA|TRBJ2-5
TGTGCCAGCACCGATGGCACTTACCAAGAGACCCAGTACTTC
CASTDGTYQETQYF
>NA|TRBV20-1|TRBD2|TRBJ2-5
TGCAGTGCCAGCCCGACTAGCGGGAGCTCAGAGACCCAGTACTTC
CSASPTSGSSETQYF
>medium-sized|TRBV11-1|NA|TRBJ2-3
TGTGCCAGCAGCCATCCGGGTGTGGATACGCAGTATTTT
CASSHPGVDTQYF
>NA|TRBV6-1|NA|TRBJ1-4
TGTGCCAGCACCCAGAACCTGGGGACGGCTAATGAAAAACTGTTTTTT
CASTQNLGTANEKLFF
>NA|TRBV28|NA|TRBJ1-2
TGTGCCAGCACCCCCGGCAACCGGGGCCTGGGCTACACCTTC
CASTPGNRGLGYTF
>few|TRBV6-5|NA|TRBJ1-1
TGTGCCAGCAGTTACCGGGCGGGGATGAACACTGAAGCTTTCTTT
CASSYRAGMNTEAFF
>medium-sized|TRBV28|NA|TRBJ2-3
TGTGCCAGCAGTTTCTCCGAGGGGGGGGGCGGTACGCAGTATTTT
CASSFSEGGGGTQYF
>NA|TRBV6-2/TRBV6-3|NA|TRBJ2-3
TGTGCCAGCAGCAATAGGGCCAGCACAGATACGCAGTATTTT
CASSNRASTDTQYF
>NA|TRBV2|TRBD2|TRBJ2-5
TGTGCCAGCAGTGATTTGGGGGTAGCGGGTTTAGGCGAGACCCAGTACTTC
CASSDLGVAGLGETQYF
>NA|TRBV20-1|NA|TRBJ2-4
TGCAGTGGGATAAATTTAGCCAAAAACATTCAGTACTTC
CSGINLAKNIQYF
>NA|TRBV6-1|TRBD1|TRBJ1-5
TGTGCCACCGACAGGGGTAGGCAGCCCCAGCATTTT
CATDRGRQPQHF
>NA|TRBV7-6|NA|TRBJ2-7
TGTGCCAGCAGCTCACCGTACGAGCAGTACTTC
CASSSPYEQYF
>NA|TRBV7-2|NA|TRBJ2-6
TGTGCCAGCAGCTTAGGGGGGGTCGGAATGAGTGGGGCCAACGTCCTGACTTTC
CASSLGGVGMSGANVLTF
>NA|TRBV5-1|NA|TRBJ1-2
TGCGCCAGCAGCTTGAGTACAGCTCACTATGGCTACACCTTC
CASSLSTAHYGYTF
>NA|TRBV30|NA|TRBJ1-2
TGTGCCTGGAGTGTGCTGGGATGGAACTATGGCTACACCTTC
CAWSVLGWNYGYTF
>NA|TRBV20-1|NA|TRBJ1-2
TGCAGTGCTAGAGATAGTGTGTACACGAACTATGGCTACACCTTC
CSARDSVYTNYGYTF
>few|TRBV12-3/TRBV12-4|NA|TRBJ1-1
TGTGCCAGCAGTTTAAACGGGAACACTGAAGCTTTCTTT
CASSLNGNTEAFF
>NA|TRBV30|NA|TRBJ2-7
TGTGCCTGGAGCCACAAAGGACGGCTGAGCCCCTACGAGCAGTACTTC
CAWSHKGRLSPYEQYF
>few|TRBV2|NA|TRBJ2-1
TGTGCCAGCAGTGGGATCTTAACCTCCTACAATGAGCAGTTCTTC
CASSGILTSYNEQFF
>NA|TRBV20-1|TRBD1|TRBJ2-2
TGCAGTGCCTCCGGGACAGGGGCCGGGGAGCTGTTTTTT
CSASGTGAGELFF
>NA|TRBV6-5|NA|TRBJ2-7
TGTGCCAGCAGTTACTCGACCAACGCGCAGTACTTC
CASSYSTNAQYF
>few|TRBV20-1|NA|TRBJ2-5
TGCAGTGCTTCCGCTAGCGGACAGCTGTCCCAGTACTTC
CSASASGQLSQYF
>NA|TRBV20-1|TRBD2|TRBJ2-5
TGCAGTGCTAGAAAACACGGACTAGCCCCAGAGACCCAGTACTTC
CSARKHGLAPETQYF
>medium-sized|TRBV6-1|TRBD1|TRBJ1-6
TGTGCCAGCAGTGAATCCATTGGACAGGGGAATTCACCCCTCCACTTT
CASSESIGQGNSPLHF
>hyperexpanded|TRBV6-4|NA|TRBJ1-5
TGTGCCAGCAGTGCTCCGGGACACCGGGGTGCTGCCCAGCATTTT
CASSAPGHRGAAQHF
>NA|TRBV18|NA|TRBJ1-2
TGTGCCAGCTCACCACAAAGGGGCTCTGGCTACACCTTC
CASSPQRGSGYTF
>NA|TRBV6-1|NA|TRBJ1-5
TGTGCCAGCAGTGAGTGGGGGAGGAATCAGCCCCAGCATTTT
CASSEWGRNQPQHF
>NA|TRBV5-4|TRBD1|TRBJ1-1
TGTGCCAGCAGCTTGGGGGGGACAGGTGAAGCTTTCTTT
CASSLGGTGEAFF
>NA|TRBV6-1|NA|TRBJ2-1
TGTGCCAGCAGCATACTCGGGGCCGCAGGTTTGCAGTTCTTC
CASSILGAAGLQFF
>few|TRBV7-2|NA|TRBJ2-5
TGTGCCAGCAGCCCCAACCCCCACAGGGGAGGCGAAGAGACCCAGTACTTC
CASSPNPHRGGEETQYF
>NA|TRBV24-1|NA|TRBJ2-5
TGTGCCACCAGTGATGGGGGGGCGAGAGAGACCCAGTACTTC
CATSDGGARETQYF
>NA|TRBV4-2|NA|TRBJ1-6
TGTGCCAGCAGCCAAGTTAACAGGGACCTCCTCGGGGGTTCACCCCTCCACTTT
CASSQVNRDLLGGSPLHF
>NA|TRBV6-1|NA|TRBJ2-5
TGTGCCAGCGGGAGGAGACAAGAGACCCAGTACTTC
CASGRRQETQYF
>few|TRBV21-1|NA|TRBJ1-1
TGTGCCAGCAGCGACGGGACAGCAAACACTGAAGCTTTCTTT
CASSDGTANTEAFF
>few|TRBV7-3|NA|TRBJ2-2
TGTGCCAGCAGCTTAATCCCGGGGGAGCTGTTTTTT
CASSLIPGELFF
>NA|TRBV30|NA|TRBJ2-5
TGTGCCTGGAGTGTAGGATGGGGGGAGACCCAGTACTTC
CAWSVGWGETQYF
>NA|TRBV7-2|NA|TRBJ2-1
TGTGCCAGCACCCTATCCGGGAGCTCCTACAATGAGCAGTTCTTC
CASTLSGSSYNEQFF
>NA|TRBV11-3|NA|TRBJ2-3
TGTGCCAGCAGCGGATCTAGGGGTCGTCAAGAGACTAGCACAGATACGCAGTATTTT
CASSGSRGRQETSTDTQYF
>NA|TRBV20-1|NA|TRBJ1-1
TGCAGTGCCAGTCTCGCTGCGGACACTGAAGCTTTCTTT
CSASLAADTEAFF